This T cell receptor (beta chain) emerged from a study of HIV-infected patients and healthy controls. Whole blood was used without fractionation, so all unsorted peripheral T cells were included. cDNA was made from approximately 500 ng RNA using alpha and beta constant primers. Alpha and beta chain libraries were made separately by chain-specific third strand synthesis with multiplexing indices. Each cDNA molecule was barcoded, and a single primer pair amplified each chain. Two random hexamers, added before amplification and joined, formed each molecule's 12-nucleotide barcode. TCRdb processed the 5' RACE reads anew with MiXCR; each CDR3 protein has one entry. The sample yields under 15,000 distinct CDR3 sequences, over 4% seen once. This clonotype was detected only a few times. With V trimmed by 4 bases and J by 3 bases, 16 bases remained unmatched. CDR3 size: 19 residues. Germline lookup yields CDR1 LGHDT and CDR2 YNNKEL (reference sequence).

The genes are TRBV3-1 and TRBJ2-5, with TRBD2 matching over 11 bases. The sequence was collected from an adult in good health. The sequenced sample consisted of blood. DNA of the CDR3: TGTGCCAGCAGCCGATACCCCACTAGCGGGGGCGCCTGGAAAGAGACCCAGTACTTC. It is translated as CASSRYPTSGGAWKETQYF.